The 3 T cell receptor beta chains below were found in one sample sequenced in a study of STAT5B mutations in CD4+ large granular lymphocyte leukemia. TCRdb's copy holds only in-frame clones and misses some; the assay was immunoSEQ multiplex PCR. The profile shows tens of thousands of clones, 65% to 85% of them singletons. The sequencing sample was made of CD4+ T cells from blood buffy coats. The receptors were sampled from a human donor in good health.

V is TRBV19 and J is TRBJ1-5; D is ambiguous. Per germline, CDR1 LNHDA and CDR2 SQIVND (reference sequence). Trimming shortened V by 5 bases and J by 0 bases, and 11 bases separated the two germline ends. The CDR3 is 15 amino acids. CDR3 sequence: CASSFRVDSNQPQHF. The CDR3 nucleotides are TGTGCCAGTAGTTTCAGAGTTGATAGCAATCAGCCCCAGCATTTT.

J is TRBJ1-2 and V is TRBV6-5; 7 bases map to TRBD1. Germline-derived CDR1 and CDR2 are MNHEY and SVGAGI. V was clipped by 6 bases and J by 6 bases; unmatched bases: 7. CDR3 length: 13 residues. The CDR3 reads CASSPDRYNGYTF. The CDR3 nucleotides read TGTGCCAGCAGCCCGGACAGGTATAATGGCTACACCTTC.

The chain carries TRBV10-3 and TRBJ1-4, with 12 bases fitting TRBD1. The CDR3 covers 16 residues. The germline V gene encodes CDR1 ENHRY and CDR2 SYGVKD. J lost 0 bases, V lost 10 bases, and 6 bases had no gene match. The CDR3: CATRDRGRATNEKLFF. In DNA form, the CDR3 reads TGTGCCACCCGGGACAGGGGGCGCGCAACTAATGAAAAACTGTTTTTT.